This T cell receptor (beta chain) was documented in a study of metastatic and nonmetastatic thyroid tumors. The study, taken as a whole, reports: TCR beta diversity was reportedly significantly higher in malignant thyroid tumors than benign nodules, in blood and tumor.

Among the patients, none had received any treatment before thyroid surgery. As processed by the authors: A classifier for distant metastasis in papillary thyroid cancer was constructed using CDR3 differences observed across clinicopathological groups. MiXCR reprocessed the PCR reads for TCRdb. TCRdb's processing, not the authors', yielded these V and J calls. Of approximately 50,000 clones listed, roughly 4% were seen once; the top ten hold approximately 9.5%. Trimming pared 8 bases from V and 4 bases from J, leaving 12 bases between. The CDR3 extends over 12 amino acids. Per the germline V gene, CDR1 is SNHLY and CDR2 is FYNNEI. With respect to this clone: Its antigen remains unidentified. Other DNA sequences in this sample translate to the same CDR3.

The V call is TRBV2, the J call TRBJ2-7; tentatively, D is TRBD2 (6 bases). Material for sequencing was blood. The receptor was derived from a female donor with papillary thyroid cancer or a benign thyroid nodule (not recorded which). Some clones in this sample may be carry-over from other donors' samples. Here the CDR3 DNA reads TGTGCCAGCCGGGGAGGCTCATACGAGCAGTACTTC. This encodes CASRGGSYEQYF.